One and the same sample provided the 19 T cell receptor beta chains below, sequenced in a study of blood T cell repertoires in COVID-19. Sequencing was performed with immunoSEQ multiplex PCR; in TCRdb, only in-frame clones are kept and a portion is missing. Of roughly 140,000 clones listed, 88% are singletons. Sequencing was carried out using peripheral blood. These receptors originate from a woman aged 45-59 years with acute or convalescent COVID-19.

The rearrangement links TRBV6-5 to TRBJ1-2; 8 bases are shared with TRBD1. J lost 3 bases, V lost 7 bases, and 4 bases had no gene match. This CDR3 comprises 13 residues. CDR1 is MNHEY, CDR2 SVGAGI, per germline. This CDR3 reads CASNWGQDYGYTF. CDR3 sequence (DNA): TGTGCCAGCAACTGGGGACAGGACTATGGCTACACCTTC.

The rearrangement uses TRBV6-5 and TRBJ2-1; TRBD2 might be the D (6 bases). Germline V gives CDR1 MNHEY, CDR2 SVGAGI. There are 14 residues in the CDR3. V lost 3 bases to trimming and J lost 4 bases, with 10 bases between them. The CDR3 DNA is TGTGCCAGCAGTTATCGGGACTTGTACAATGAGCAGTTCTTC. Translating gives CASSYRDLYNEQFF.

This clone occurred once. This chain connects TRBV11-3 to TRBJ2-3, with 12 bases lining up with TRBD2. Germline CDR1 SGHNT, CDR2 YENEEA. V dropped 3 bases and J dropped 4; count of bases not matched to a gene: 5. The length of the CDR3 is 16 residues. The CDR3 sequence is CASSFASGRASDTQYF. DNA of the CDR3: TGTGCCAGCAGCTTCGCTAGCGGGAGGGCATCAGATACGCAGTATTTT. Filled out from reference TRBV11-3 and TRBJ2-3, the complete variable domain reads EAGVVQSPRYKIIEKKQPVAFWCNPISGHNTLYWYLQNLGQGPELLIRYENEEAVDDSQLPKDRFSAERLKGVDSTLKIQPAELGDSAVYLCASSFASGRASDTQYFGPGTRLTVL.

V usage is TRBV27 and J usage is TRBJ2-7; 7 bases agree with TRBD2. V was pared by 6 bases and J by 2 bases, with 7 bases of the junction left unmatched. This CDR3 region has 14 residues. Germline lookup yields CDR1 MNHEY and CDR2 SMNVEV (reference sequence). As DNA, the CDR3 is TGTGCCAGCAGCCCCCTCCGGGAGGCCTACGAGCAGTACTTC. It is translated as CASSPLREAYEQYF.

The chain is built from TRBV2 and TRBJ1-1; a weak D match, TRBD1 (5 bases). This CDR3 contains 14 residues. V lost 3 bases, J lost 4 bases, and 12 bases lay in between. Per the germline V gene, CDR1 is SNHLY and CDR2 is FYNNEI. The CDR3 loop is CASSDRAGGTEAFF. CDR3 nucleotide sequence: TGTGCCAGCAGTGACAGGGCGGGAGGCACTGAAGCTTTCTTT.

This clone has more than one count but fewer than ten. V is TRBV29-1 and J is TRBJ2-7; possibly TRBD1 for D (5 bases). V lost 2 bases and J 2 bases, leaving 10 bases between the germline ends. The CDR3 runs to 13 residues. Germline V lookup: CDR1 SQVTM, CDR2 ANQGSEA. CDR3 sequence (DNA): TGCAGCGTTGAATCAGGACAACCCTACGAGCAGTACTTC. This translates into CSVESGQPYEQYF.

V usage is TRBV9 and J usage is TRBJ2-7; tentatively, D is TRBD2 (5 bases). V shed 5 bases and J shed 0 bases, with 15 bases lying between them. CDR3 length: 15 amino acids. Per the germline V gene, CDR1 is SGDLS and CDR2 is YYNGEE. DNA of the CDR3: TGTGCCAGCAGTTTAGGGAGTGGAAGCTCCTACGAGCAGTACTTC. This encodes CASSLGSGSSYEQYF.

The V gene is TRBV6-5, the J gene TRBJ1-6, with TRBD1 identical over 9 bases. Trimming cost V 2 bases and J 8 bases; bases outside gene matches: 4. The CDR3 is 15 residues long. Germline loops: CDR1 MNHEY, CDR2 SVGAGI. CDR3 in DNA: TGTGCCAGCAGTTACCACCGACAGGGGGATTCACCCCTCCACTTT. Its translation: CASSYHRQGDSPLHF.

The chain combines TRBV18 with TRBJ1-6; no clear D. This CDR3 region has 15 residues. CDR1 is KGHSH and CDR2 is LQKENI in the germline V gene. With 1 base removed from V and 6 bases from J, the gap between germline ends came to 10 bases. The CDR3 DNA is TGTGCCAGCTCACCACTTCTGGCTCTTAATTCACCCCTCCACTTT. Protein: CASSPLLALNSPLHF.

The rearrangement links TRBV9 to TRBJ2-1; 13 nucleotides agree with TRBD2. CDR1 and CDR2 (germline): SGDLS, YYNGEE. V trimming: 4 bases; J trimming: 9 bases; junction bases outside the gene matches: 4. The CDR3 covers 14 residues. The CDR3 DNA reads as TGTGCCAGCAGCACGGGGACTAGCGGGATTGAGCAGTTCTTC. Protein sequence: CASSTGTSGIEQFF.

This chain joins TRBV18 and TRBJ2-5, with TRBD1 matching 10 bases. V shed 3 bases and J 3 bases; nucleotides not matched to a gene: 4. The CDR3 consists of 15 residues. Germline V CDR1 and CDR2: KGHSH, LQKENI. CDR3 nucleotide sequence: TGTGCCAGCTCACCGGGACAGGGGTTGGAAGAGACCCAGTACTTC. Translated: CASSPGQGLEETQYF.

This clone was counted once. The V call is TRBV19, the J call TRBJ2-7; D is possibly TRBD2 (5 bases). The germline V gene has CDR1 LNHDA and CDR2 SQIVND (reference sequence). This CDR3 is built from 15 residues. Trimming took 5 bases from V and 0 from J, leaving 14 bases between them. CDR3 nucleotide sequence: TGTGCCAGTAGTGCTTCTAGACGGGGCTCCTACGAGCAGTACTTC. This encodes CASSASRRGSYEQYF.

This clone is a singleton in its sample. The chain links TRBV5-1 to TRBJ2-1; D not resolved. The CDR3 extends over 15 amino acids. V lost 3 bases to trimming and J lost 0 bases, with 10 bases between them. The germline CDR1 and CDR2 sequences are SGHRS and YFSETQ. CDR3 region: CASSSAWSSYNEQFF. The CDR3 DNA follows: TGCGCCAGCAGCTCCGCTTGGAGCTCCTACAATGAGCAGTTCTTC.

V gene TRBV27 combines with J gene TRBJ2-3; TRBD2 agrees at 13 bases. CDR1 and CDR2 (germline): MNHEY, SMNVEV (reference sequence). Germline trimming cut 8 bases from V and 6 bases from J; bases unmatched to any gene: 17. The CDR3 runs to 18 residues. CDR3 residues: CASGGIGLAGVVRDTQYF. The CDR3 DNA is TGTGCCAGCGGCGGGATTGGACTAGCGGGAGTTGTCCGGGATACGCAGTATTTT.

CDR3 sequence: CASSYGWAGGDYGYTF. For the CDR3, the DNA is TGTGCCAGCAGTTACGGGTGGGCAGGGGGCGACTATGGCTACACCTTC. The V call is TRBV6-6, the J call TRBJ1-2, with 8 bases lining up with TRBD1. Germline V lookup: CDR1 MNHNY, CDR2 SVGAGI (reference sequence). This CDR3 is built from 16 residues. After removal of 2 bases from V and 3 bases from J, the junction contained 8 bases not matched to a gene.

This clone was observed a handful of times. The chain has TRBV29-1 and TRBJ2-1; D assignment may be TRBD1 or TRBD2 (9 bases each). The germline V gene has CDR1 SQVTM and CDR2 ANQGSEA. The length of the CDR3 is 18 residues. Trimming removed 3 bases at V and 7 bases at J, with 28 bases between. The CDR3 sequence is CSVDNGQGRLAGKNEQFF. The DNA for the CDR3 is TGCAGCGTTGATAACGGACAGGGGCGCCTAGCGGGAAAGAATGAGCAGTTCTTC.

This chain uses TRBV19 with TRBJ2-4; D ambiguous. V was pared by 2 bases and J by 0 bases, with 17 bases between. This CDR3 contains 18 residues. CDR1 is LNHDA, CDR2 SQIVND, per germline (reference sequence). The CDR3 bases are TGTGCCAGTAGTATAAGGCCCCCGGTACAGCTAGCCAAAAACATTCAGTACTTC. It is translated as CASSIRPPVQLAKNIQYF.

The genes are TRBV11-3 and TRBJ2-3; 7 bases map to TRBD2. The ends lost 5 bases at V and 6 bases at J; junction bases unmatched: 5. The CDR3 totals 13 residues. Germline V gene data show CDR1 as SGHNT and CDR2 as YENEEA. CDR3 DNA: TGTGCCAGCAGCCTGACTAGCTCGGATACGCAGTATTTT. It yields the protein CASSLTSSDTQYF. The whole variable domain, remainder taken from reference TRBV11-3 and TRBJ2-3, is EAGVVQSPRYKIIEKKQPVAFWCNPISGHNTLYWYLQNLGQGPELLIRYENEEAVDDSQLPKDRFSAERLKGVDSTLKIQPAELGDSAVYLCASSLTSSDTQYFGPGTRLTVL.

The V call is TRBV5-1, the J call TRBJ2-7; TRBD1 is a possible D gene (5 bases). The CDR3 is 14 residues long. V was pared by 5 bases and J by 2 bases, with 14 bases between. The V gene's germline CDR1 is SGHRS and CDR2 YFSETQ. This chain's CDR3 is CASRTTAAPYEQYF. As DNA, the CDR3 is TGCGCCAGCAGGACGACAGCCGCACCCTACGAGCAGTACTTC.